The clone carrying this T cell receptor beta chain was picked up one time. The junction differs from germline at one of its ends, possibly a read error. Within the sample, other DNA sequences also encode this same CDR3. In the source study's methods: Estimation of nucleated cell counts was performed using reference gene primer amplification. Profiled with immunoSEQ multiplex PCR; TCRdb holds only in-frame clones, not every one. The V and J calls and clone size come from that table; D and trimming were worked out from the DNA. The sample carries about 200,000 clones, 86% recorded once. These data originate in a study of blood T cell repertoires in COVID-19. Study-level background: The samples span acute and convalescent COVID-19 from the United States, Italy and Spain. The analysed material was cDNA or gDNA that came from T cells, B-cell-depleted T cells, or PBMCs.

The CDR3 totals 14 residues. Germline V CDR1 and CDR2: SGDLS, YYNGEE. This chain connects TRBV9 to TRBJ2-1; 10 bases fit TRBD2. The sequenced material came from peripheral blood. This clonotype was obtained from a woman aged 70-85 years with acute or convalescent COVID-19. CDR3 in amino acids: CASSVSSGSNEQFF. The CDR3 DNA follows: TGTGCCAGTAGCGTCTCTAGCGGGAGCAATGAGCAGTTCTTC.